A single sample is the source of the 4 T cell receptor beta chains below, sequenced in a study. Using its own MiXCR run on the 5' RACE reads, TCRdb lists one record per CDR3 protein. The table has some 37,000 distinct CDR3 sequences, under 20% seen once. What was sequenced was naive CD4+ T cells sorted from a lymph node. Stated subset: naive CD4+ T cells, CD4+CD45RA+CD25-. These TCRs come from a female donor with breast cancer.

This clonotype was observed many times. V gene TRBV10-3 combines with J gene TRBJ1-2; D ambiguous. Between the trimmed V and J ends, which lost 0 bases and 5 bases, there was a span of 10 bases. CDR3 length: 14 amino acids. Germline V CDR1 and CDR2: ENHRY, SYGVKD. In nucleotides, the CDR3 is TGTGCCATCAGTGAGTCGCATTCGGGGTATGGCTACACCTTC. Translated, it gives CAISESHSGYGYTF.

J is TRBJ2-7 and V is TRBV6-5; 7 bases are shared with TRBD1. Germline lookup yields CDR1 MNHEY and CDR2 SVGAGI. The J segment lost 3 bases and the V segment lost 2 bases, leaving 7 bases of the junction unmatched. This CDR3 contains 15 residues. In nucleotides, the CDR3 is TGTGCCAGCAGTTACGCTGGCAGGGGGAACTACGAGCAGTACTTC. It is translated as CASSYAGRGNYEQYF.

This clonotype was observed many times. The gene calls are TRBV5-1 and TRBJ2-5; 9 positions match TRBD2. J was trimmed by 2 bases and V by 4 bases; bases with no gene match: 6. The germline CDR1 and CDR2 sequences are SGHRS and YFSETQ. The CDR3 has 15 amino acids. The CDR3 DNA is TGCGCCAGCAGCCAGTTAGCGGGAGCTCAAGAGACCCAGTACTTC. Translation: CASSQLAGAQETQYF.

This chain links TRBV7-9 with TRBJ1-4; 7 bases fit TRBD1. Germline assignment: CDR1 SEHNR and CDR2 FQNEAQ (reference sequence). V gave up 5 bases and J gave up 3 bases; unmatched junction bases: 6. The length of the CDR3 is 15 residues. CDR3 residues: CASSQQGRANEKLFF. The CDR3 nucleotides read TGTGCCAGCAGCCAACAGGGGAGAGCTAATGAAAAACTGTTTTTT.